Sequencing of this T cell receptor (beta chain) was carried out in a study of blood T cell repertoires in COVID-19 (dated by TCRdb to between 2020 and 2021). The study in broad terms: Samples from collaborators originated in the United States, Italy and Spain and spanned both the acute and convalescent phases of COVID-19. Where available, HLA class I and class II types were taken from metadata supplied by the sample provider and were not determined by assay-based typing. The prospective study material was composed of cDNA or gDNA derived from T cells, B-cell-depleted T cells, or PBMCs. Subjects who had been exposed to COVID-19, were actively infected with it, or had recovered from it provided the deeply sampled blood TCRbeta repertoires that made up the dataset. The sample metadata nearly always contained a de-identified subject ID, COVID-19 status, age in years and sex. The samples were drawn from the first 160 participants of the ongoing ImmuneRACE study and from some 1,300 subjects provided by 6 global collaborators. The repertoires were released in a freely available public database intended as a resource for research on the immune response to SARS-CoV-2.

The immunoSEQ Assay, a bias-controlled multiplex PCR, was used to amplify TCRbeta CDR3 regions from genomic DNA. Per the source publication's procedure: Nucleated cell counts per sample were estimated from amplification of reference gene primers within the assay. To quantify the absolute abundance of each unique TCRbeta CDR3 rearrangement, sequence reads were collapsed and filtered. Productive Simpson clonality was computed per sample as the square root of Simpson's diversity index over productive rearrangements. TCRdb re-hosts the immuneACCESS table, in-frame sequences only. Its copies lack some clones; in the studies checked, an unresolved V gene accounts for under half of them, and the cause for the rest is not known. V and J calls and clone size come straight from that table; D and trimming were deduced from the DNA. The sample data list about 210,000 clones, and about four fifths of these were observed just once. Together, the top ten hold around 12% of the sample.

Points on this clone: Its target antigen remains unknown. No qualities accompany the bases; no much larger clone lies one base away.

Paper-wide results and their limitations: The amount of clinical and demographic metadata varied by source and participant and was provided uncurated.

Collaborating institutions collected whole blood in K2EDTA tubes following their own protocols. For TCRbeta analysis, collaborators shipped samples in one of three forms: frozen whole blood, isolated PBMCs, or DNA extracted from either of those sample types. The CDR3 covers 14 residues, taking in both the cysteine and the phenylalanine. Here the CDR3 DNA is all that survives: 42 bases in frame from base 1. Clipping removes 6 bases from V and 6 bases from J, with 7 as the unmatched junction base count. CDR1 and CDR2 were assigned from the germline V gene as WSHSY and SAAADI. The chain joins TRBV10-2 to TRBJ2-7; 11 central bases correspond to TRBD2. The sequenced sample was peripheral blood. This TCR was recovered from a woman in her 40s with acute or convalescent COVID-19. The CDR3 here reads CASRVAGGPAEQYF. The DNA reads TGCGCCAGCAGAGTAGCGGGAGGGCCGGCCGAGCAGTACTTC.